This T cell receptor beta chain was identified during a study of blood T cell repertoires in COVID-19. Whole-study context: COVID-19 samples from acute and convalescent phases originated in the United States, Italy and Spain. In each case, the material was cDNA or gDNA derived from T cells, B-cell-depleted T cells, or PBMCs.

Authors' methods: Estimation of nucleated cell counts relied on the amplification of reference gene primers. Assay: immunoSEQ multiplex PCR; the TCRdb copy retains only in-frame clones and omits some. V and J calls and clone size follow that table, whereas D and trimming were derived from the DNA. Of approximately 280,000 clones listed, approximately 83% are singletons. The CDR3 covers 13 residues. Trimming pared 5 bases from V and 6 bases from J, leaving 14 bases between. Germline CDR1 and CDR2: GTSNPN and SVGIG (reference sequence). The origin of this receptor is a woman in her 70s with acute or convalescent COVID-19. The chain employs TRBV30 and TRBJ1-5, with D tentatively TRBD1 (5 bases). The sequenced sample consisted of peripheral blood. CDR3 sequence: CAWESQAGQPQHF. The CDR3 DNA reads as TGTGCCTGGGAGTCACAGGCAGGTCAGCCCCAGCATTTT. The full variable domain, completed using reference TRBV30 and TRBJ1-5, is SQTIHQWPATLVQPVGSPLSLECTVEGTSNPNLYWYRQAAGRGLQLLFYSVGIGQISSEVPQNLSASRPQDRQFILSSKKLLLSDSGFYLCAWESQAGQPQHFGDGTRLSIL.